The clone carrying this T cell receptor beta chain was observed a few times. Antigen: not known. This entry is derived from a study of beta chain features in type 1 diabetes. Study in general: The number of sorted cells examined across all samples was 107,917,701.

V was pared by 4 bases and J by 6 bases, with 11 bases between. CDR1 and CDR2 (germline): SGHKS, YYEKEE (reference sequence). CDR3 length: 13 residues. The study reverse transcribed the entire isolated RNA, so it sequenced expressed TCRB transcripts. The repertoire was sequenced with immunoSEQ multiplex PCR; TCRdb's copy has only in-frame clones and lacks some. This sample has about half a million clones, with roughly 30% found just once. Points from the study as a whole: Fewer junction insertions and more nucleotide deletions appeared in type 1 diabetes patients. For patients, the naive, central memory and Treg TCRB repertoires appeared more alike than for healthy donors. Any HLA-type effect on TCRB rearrangement remained unresolved here.

The V call is TRBV5-5, the J call TRBJ1-5; no clear D. The sequenced sample consisted of naive CD4+ T cells from blood. The sequence was obtained from a man younger than 30 in good health. This CDR3 reads CASSQGWTQPQHF. The CDR3 coding sequence is TGTGCCAGCAGCCAAGGGTGGACTCAGCCCCAGCATTTT. The whole variable domain, remainder taken from reference TRBV5-5 and TRBJ1-5, is DAGVTQSPTHLIKTRGQQVTLRCSPISGHKSVSWYQQVLGQGPQFIFQYYEKEERGRGNFPDRFSARQFPNYSSELNVNALLLGDSALYLCASSQGWTQPQHFGDGTRLSIL.